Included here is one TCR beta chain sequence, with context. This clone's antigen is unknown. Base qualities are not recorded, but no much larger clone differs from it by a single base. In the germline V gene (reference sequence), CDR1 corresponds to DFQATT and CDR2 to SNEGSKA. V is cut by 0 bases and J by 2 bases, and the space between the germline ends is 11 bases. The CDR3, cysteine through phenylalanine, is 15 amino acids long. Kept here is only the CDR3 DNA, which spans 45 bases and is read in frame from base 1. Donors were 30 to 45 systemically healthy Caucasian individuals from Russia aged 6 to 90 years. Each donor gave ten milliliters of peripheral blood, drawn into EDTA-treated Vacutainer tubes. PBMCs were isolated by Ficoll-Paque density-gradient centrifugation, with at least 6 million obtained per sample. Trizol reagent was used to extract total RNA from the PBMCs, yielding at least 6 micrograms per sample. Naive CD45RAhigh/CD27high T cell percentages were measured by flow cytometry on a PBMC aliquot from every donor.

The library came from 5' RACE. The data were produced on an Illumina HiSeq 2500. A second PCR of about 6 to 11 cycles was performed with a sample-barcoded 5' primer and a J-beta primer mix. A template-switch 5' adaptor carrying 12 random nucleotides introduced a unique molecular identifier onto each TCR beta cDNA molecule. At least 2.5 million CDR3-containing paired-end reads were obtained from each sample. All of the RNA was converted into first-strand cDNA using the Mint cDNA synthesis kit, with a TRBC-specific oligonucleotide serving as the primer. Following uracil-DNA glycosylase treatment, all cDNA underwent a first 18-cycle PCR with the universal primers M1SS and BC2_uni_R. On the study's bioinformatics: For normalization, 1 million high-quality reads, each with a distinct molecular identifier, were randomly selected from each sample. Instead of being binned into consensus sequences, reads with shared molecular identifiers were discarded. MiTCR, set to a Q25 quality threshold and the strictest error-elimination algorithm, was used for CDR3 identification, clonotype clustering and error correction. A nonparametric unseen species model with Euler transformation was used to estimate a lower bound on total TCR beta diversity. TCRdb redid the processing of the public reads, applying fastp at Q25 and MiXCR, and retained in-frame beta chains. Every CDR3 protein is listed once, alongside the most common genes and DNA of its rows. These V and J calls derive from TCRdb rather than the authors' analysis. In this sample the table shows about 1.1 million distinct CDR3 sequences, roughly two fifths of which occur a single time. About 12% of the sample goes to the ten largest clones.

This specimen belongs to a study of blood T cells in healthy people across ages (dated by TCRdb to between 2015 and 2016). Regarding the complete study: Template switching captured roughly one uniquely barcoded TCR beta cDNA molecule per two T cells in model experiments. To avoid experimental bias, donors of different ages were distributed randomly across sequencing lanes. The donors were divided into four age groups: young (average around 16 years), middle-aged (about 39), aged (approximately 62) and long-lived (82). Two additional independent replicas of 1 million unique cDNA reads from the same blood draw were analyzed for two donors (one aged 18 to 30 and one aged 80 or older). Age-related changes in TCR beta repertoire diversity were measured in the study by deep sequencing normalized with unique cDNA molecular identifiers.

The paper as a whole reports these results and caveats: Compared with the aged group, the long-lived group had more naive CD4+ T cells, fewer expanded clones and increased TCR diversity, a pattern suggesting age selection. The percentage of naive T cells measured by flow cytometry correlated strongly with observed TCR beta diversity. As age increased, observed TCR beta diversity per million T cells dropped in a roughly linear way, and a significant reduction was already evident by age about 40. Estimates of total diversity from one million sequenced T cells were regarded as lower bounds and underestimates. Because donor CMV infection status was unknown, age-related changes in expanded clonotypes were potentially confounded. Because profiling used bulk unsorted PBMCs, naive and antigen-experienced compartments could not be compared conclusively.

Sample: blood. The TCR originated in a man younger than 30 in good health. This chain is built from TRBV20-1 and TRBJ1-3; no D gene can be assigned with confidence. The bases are TGCAGTGCTAGAGATGGTGGAGGCCCTGGAAACACCATATATTTT. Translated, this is CSARDGGGPGNTIYF.